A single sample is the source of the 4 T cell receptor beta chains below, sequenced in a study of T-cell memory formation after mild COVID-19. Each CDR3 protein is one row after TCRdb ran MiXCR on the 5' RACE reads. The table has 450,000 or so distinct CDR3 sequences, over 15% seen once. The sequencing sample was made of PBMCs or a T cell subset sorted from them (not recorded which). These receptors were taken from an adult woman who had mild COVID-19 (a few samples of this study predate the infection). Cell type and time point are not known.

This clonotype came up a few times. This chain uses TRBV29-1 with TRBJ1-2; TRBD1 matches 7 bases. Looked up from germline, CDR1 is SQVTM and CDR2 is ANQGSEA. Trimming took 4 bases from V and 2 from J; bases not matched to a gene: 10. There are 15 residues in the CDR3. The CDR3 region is CSVGDSFTSNYGYTF. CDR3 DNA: TGCAGCGTTGGGGACAGTTTTACTTCGAACTATGGCTACACCTTC.

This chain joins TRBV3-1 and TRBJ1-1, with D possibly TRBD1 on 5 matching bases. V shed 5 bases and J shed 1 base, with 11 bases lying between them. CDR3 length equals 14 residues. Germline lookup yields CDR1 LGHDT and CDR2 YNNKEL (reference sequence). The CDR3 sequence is CASSWDFSNTEAFF. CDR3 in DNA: TGTGCCAGCAGCTGGGACTTCTCGAACACTGAAGCTTTCTTT.

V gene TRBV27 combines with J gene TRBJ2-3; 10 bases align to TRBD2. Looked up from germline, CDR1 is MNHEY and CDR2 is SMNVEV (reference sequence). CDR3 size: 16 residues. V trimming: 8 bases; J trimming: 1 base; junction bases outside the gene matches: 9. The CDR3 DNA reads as TGTGCCAGCGCAAGCCTGCTAGCGGGGGGCACAGATACGCAGTATTTT. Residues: CASASLLAGGTDTQYF.

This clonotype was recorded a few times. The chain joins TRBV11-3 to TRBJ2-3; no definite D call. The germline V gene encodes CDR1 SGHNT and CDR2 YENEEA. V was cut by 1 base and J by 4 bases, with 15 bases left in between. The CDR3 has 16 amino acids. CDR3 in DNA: TGTGCCAGCAGCTTAGGGTTAGGACCCCAGGCAGATACGCAGTATTTT. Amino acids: CASSLGLGPQADTQYF.